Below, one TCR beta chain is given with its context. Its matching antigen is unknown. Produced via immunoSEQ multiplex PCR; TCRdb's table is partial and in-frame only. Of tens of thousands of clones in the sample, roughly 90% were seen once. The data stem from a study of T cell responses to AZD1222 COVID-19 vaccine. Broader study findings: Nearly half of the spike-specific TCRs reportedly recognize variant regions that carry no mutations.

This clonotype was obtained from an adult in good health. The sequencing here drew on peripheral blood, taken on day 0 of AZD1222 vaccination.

Here the CDR3 DNA reads TGTGCCAGCAGTCGAATCGGGAGAACGGGAGAGACCCAGTACTTC. It translates to CASSRIGRTGETQYF. V gene TRBV27 combines with J gene TRBJ2-5, with D tentatively TRBD2 (6 bases). Trimming removed 5 bases from V and 4 bases from J, with 17 bases in between. CDR3 length: 15 residues. Germline V gene data show CDR1 as MNHEY and CDR2 as SMNVEV (reference sequence).